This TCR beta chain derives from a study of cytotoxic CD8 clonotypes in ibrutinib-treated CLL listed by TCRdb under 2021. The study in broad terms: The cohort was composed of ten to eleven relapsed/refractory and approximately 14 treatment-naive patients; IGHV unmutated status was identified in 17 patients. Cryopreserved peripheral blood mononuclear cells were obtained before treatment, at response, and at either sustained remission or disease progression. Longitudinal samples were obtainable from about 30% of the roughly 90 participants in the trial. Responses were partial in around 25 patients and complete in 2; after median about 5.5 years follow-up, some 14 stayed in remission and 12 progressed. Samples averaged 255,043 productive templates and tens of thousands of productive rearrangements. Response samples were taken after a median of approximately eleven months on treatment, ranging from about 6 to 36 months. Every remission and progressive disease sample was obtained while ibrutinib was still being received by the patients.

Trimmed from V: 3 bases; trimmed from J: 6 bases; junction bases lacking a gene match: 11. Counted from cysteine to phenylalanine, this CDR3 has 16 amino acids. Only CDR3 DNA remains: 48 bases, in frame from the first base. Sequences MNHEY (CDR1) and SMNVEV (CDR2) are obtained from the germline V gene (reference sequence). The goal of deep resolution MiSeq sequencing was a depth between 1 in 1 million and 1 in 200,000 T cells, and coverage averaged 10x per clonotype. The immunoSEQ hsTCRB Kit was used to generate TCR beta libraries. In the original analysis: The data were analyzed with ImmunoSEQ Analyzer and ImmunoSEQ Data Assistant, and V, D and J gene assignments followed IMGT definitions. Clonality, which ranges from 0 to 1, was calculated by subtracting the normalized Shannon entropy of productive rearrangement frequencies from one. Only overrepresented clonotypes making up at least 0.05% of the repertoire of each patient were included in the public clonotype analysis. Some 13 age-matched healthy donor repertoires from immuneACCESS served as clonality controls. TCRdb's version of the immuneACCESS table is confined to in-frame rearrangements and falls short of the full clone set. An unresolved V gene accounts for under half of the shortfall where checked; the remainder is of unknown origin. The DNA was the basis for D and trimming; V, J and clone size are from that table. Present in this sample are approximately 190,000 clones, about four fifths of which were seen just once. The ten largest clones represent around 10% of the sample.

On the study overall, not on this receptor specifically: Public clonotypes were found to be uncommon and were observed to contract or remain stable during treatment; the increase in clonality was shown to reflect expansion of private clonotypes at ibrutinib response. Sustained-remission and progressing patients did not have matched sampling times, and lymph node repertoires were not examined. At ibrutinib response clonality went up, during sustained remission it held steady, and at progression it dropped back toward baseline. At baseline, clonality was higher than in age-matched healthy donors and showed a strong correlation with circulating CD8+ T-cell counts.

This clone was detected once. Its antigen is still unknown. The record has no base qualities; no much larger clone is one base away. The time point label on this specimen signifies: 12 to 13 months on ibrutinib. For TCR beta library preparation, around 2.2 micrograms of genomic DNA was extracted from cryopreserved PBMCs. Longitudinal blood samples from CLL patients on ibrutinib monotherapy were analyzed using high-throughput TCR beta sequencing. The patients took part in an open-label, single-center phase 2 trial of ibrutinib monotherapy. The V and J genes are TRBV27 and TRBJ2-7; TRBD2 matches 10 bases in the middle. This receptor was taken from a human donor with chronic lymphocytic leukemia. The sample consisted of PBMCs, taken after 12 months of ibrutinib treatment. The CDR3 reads CASSLSGGGATTEQYF. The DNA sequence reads TGTGCCAGCAGTTTGAGCGGGGGGGGCGCTACAACCGAGCAGTACTTC.